This T cell receptor (beta chain) was observed in a study of cytomegalovirus exposure and HLA in healthy donors. The study's findings and limits: Using the classifier, cytomegalovirus status was reportedly diagnosed with high specificity and sensitivity. A later analysis showed that HLA-associated TCR beta chains had undergone more clonal expansion than equally common others.

Donors counted as nominally healthy when sampled, yet unrecorded immune exposures were likely. Germline V gene data show CDR1 as SGHDT and CDR2 as YYEEEE. This CDR3 has 14 amino acids. V shed 5 bases and J shed 5 bases, with 17 bases lying between them. On this clone: Its antigen is not known.

The PCR contained 60 Vbeta and 13 Jbeta primers. Data came from immunoSEQ multiplex PCR; TCRdb stores just in-frame clones and leaves some out. The table lists about 180,000 clones, 75% to 85% of them singletons, with approximately 3.7% in the top ten. The sequence came from a woman aged 55 to 70 in good health and CMV-seropositive. The genes are TRBV5-6 and TRBJ2-7; tentatively, D is TRBD2 (6 bases). Sequenced: PBMCs. The DNA for the CDR3 is TGTGCCAGCAGACGCGACACCGGAGGGGACGAGCAGTACTTC. Translating gives CASRRDTGGDEQYF.